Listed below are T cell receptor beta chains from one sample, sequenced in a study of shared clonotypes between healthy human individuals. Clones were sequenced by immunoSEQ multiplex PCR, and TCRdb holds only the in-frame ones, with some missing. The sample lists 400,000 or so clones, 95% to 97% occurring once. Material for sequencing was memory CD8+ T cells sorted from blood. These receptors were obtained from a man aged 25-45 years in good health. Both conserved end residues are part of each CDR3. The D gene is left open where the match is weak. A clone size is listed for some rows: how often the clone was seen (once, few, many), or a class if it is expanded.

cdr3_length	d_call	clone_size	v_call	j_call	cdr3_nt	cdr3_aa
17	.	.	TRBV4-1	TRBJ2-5	TGCGCCAGCAGCCACCCCGTCCGGGGCAGCAAAATAGAGACCCAGTACTTC	CASSHPVRGSKIETQYF
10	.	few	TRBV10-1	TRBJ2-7	TGCGCCTGGCGTGGAATGGAGCAGTACTTC	CAWRGMEQYF
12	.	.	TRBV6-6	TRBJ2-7	TGTGCCAGCAGTTACTCGAGCTACGAGCAGTACTTC	CASSYSSYEQYF
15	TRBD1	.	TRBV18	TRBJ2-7	TGTGCCAGCTCACTGACCGGGACAGGGAACTACGAGCAGTACTTC	CASSLTGTGNYEQYF
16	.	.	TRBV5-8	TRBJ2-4	TGTGCCAGCAGCTTGCTGTCCGGGCTAGCCAAAAACATTCAGTACTTC	CASSLLSGLAKNIQYF
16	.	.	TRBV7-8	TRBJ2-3	TGTGCCAGCAGCTCCCACAGACCCCTTTCGCCAGATACGCAGTATTTT	CASSSHRPLSPDTQYF
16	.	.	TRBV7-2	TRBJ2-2	TGTGCCAGCAGCTTAGTAGGCGGGATGAACACCGGGGAGCTGTTTTTT	CASSLVGGMNTGELFF
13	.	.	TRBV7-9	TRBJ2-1	TGTGCCAGCAGCTTTAGGGGTTTGAATGAGCAGTTCTTC	CASSFRGLNEQFF
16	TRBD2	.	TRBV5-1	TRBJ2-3	TGCGCCAGCAGCTCCGGGACTAGGGGTTTCACAGATACGCAGTATTTT	CASSSGTRGFTDTQYF
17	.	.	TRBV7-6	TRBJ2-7	TGTGCCAGCAGCTTAGACCCCAGGGAGGTCTCGTCCTACGAGCAGTACTTC	CASSLDPREVSSYEQYF
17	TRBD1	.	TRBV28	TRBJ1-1	TGTGCCAGCAGGATAAACAGGGGGGGACTCATGAACACTGAAGCTTTCTTT	CASRINRGGLMNTEAFF
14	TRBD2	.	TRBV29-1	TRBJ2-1	TGCAGCGTGGGCGGGAGACCTTTCTACAATGAGCAGTTCTTC	CSVGGRPFYNEQFF
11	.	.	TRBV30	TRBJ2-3	TGTGCCTGGAGTCCAAGAGATACGCAGTATTTT	CAWSPRDTQYF
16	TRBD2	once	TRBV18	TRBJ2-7	TGTGCCAGCTCAACCGGTCTAGCGGGGAGCTCCTACGAGCAGTACTTC	CASSTGLAGSSYEQYF
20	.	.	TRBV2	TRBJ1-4	TGTGCCAGCAAATGGGACCTCGTGGGTGGTACCACGGGGCAAAATAGGAAACTGTTTTTT	CASKWDLVGGTTGQNRKLFF
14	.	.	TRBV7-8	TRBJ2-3	TGTGCCAGCAGCTTACGGCCCCGCACAGATACGCAGTATTTT	CASSLRPRTDTQYF
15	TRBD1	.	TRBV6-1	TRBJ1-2	TGTGCCAGCAGTGAATTGACAGGGGATAACTATGGCTACACCTTC	CASSELTGDNYGYTF
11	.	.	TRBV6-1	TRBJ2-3	TGTGCCAGCGTGGGGGCGGATACGCAGTATTTT	CASVGADTQYF
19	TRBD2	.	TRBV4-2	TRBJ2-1	TGTGCCAGCAGCCAAGAGGCTAGCGGGAGATCCTTACACAACAATGAGCAGTTCTTC	CASSQEASGRSLHNNEQFF
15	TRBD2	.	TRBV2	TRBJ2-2	TGTGCCAGACGGACTAGCGGGACGAACACCGGGGAGCTGTTTTTT	CARRTSGTNTGELFF
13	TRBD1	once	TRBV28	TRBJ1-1	TGTGCCAGCAGGACAGGGATGGTGGCTGAAGCTTTCTTT	CASRTGMVAEAFF
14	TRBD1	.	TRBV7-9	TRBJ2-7	TGTGCCAGCAGCCCGAGACAGGGAGCGTACGAGCAGTACTTC	CASSPRQGAYEQYF
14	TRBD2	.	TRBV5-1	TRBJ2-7	TGCGCCAGCAGCTTCCTAGCGGGAACCTACGAGCAGTACTTC	CASSFLAGTYEQYF
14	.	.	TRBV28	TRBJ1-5	TGTGCCAGCAGTATTCCGGGACACGGCATCGCCCAGCATTTT	CASSIPGHGIAQHF
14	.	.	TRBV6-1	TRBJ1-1	TGTGCCAGCAAACCGGGCCCGCGGGACACTGAAGCTTTCTTT	CASKPGPRDTEAFF
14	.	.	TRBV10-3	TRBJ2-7	TGTGCCATCAGTGATTCAGGAGGCTCCTACGAGCAGTACTTC	CAISDSGGSYEQYF
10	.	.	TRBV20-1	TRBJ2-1	TGCAGTGCCAAATACCCTGTGCAGTTCTTC	CSAKYPVQFF
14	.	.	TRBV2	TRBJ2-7	TGTGCCAGCAGTGAAAGGATAAAGAGCTACGAGCAGTACTTC	CASSERIKSYEQYF
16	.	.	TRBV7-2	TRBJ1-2	TGTGCCAGCAGCGCGTCTTCGGGACCCAAGTCAGGGGGCTACACCTTC	CASSASSGPKSGGYTF
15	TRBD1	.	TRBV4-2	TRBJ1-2	TGTGCCAGCAGCCAAGAACAGGGGGCTAACTATGGCTACACCTTC	CASSQEQGANYGYTF
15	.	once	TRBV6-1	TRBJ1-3	TGTGCCAGCATTGTGGGGTCCTTCTCTGGAAACACCATATATTTT	CASIVGSFSGNTIYF
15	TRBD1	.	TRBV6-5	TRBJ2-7	TGTGCCAGCAGTTATTGGGGACAGGGACCCTACGAGCAGTACTTC	CASSYWGQGPYEQYF
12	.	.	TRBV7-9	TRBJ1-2	TGTGCCAGCAGCTTGGGTAACTATGGCTACACCTTC	CASSLGNYGYTF
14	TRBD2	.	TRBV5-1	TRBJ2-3	TGCGCCAGTGATAGCGGGAGGGTGGCAAATACGCAGTATTTT	CASDSGRVANTQYF
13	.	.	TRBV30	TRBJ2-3	TGTGCCTGGGATCGGGGGCTTCCCGATACGCAGTATTTT	CAWDRGLPDTQYF
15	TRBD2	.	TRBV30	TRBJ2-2	TGTGCCTGGAGGACTAGCGGGACGAACACCGGGGAGCTGTTTTTT	CAWRTSGTNTGELFF
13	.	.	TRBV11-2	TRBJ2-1	TGTGCCAGCAGCTTTAACCCGACGAATGAGCAGTTCTTC	CASSFNPTNEQFF
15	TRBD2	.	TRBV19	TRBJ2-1	TGTGCCAGTGCACTAGATAGCGGGATCGGTAATGAGCAGTTCTTC	CASALDSGIGNEQFF
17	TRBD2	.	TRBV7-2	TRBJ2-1	TGTGCCAGCAGCTTAAGAGCGCTAGCGGGAGTGGATAATGAGCAGTTCTTC	CASSLRALAGVDNEQFF
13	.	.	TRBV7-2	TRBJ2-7	TGTGCCAGCAGCTTAGTTCGGGATCGGGACCCCACCTTC	CASSLVRDRDPTF
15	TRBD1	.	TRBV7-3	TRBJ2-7	TGTGCCAGCAGCATTGCCGGGACAGGGAACCACGAGCAGTACTTC	CASSIAGTGNHEQYF
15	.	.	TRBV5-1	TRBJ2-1	TGCGCCAGCAGCTTGGTCGCTAGTCTTTTGAATGAGCAGTTCTTC	CASSLVASLLNEQFF
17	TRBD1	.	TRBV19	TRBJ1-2	TGTGCCAGTAAGACCACCCGGGACAGGGCCGCTAACTATGGCTACACCTTC	CASKTTRDRAANYGYTF
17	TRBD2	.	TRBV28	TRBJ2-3	TGTGCCAGCAGCCCCACGGGACTAGCGGGAGGATCAGATACGCAGTATTTT	CASSPTGLAGGSDTQYF
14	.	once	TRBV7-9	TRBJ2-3	TGTGCCAGCAGCCCCTGGGAGTACACAGATACGCAGTATTTT	CASSPWEYTDTQYF
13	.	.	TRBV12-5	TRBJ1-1	TGTGCTAGTGGTTTGGACATGAACACTGAAGCTTTCTTT	CASGLDMNTEAFF
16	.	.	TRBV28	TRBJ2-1	TGTGCCAGCAGTTTACGTTATAGGGTTGCGTACAATGAGCAGTTCTTC	CASSLRYRVAYNEQFF
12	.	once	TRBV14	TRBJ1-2	TGTGCCAGCAGGCCGACAATCGGCGGCTACACCTTC	CASRPTIGGYTF
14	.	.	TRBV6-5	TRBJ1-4	TGTGCCAGCAGTTCGTACGGGAGGCGAGAAAAACTGTTTTTT	CASSSYGRREKLFF
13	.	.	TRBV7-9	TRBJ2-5	TGTGCCAGCAGTCTAGTAGGAGAAGAGACCCAGTACTTC	CASSLVGEETQYF
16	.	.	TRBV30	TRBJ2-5	TGTGCCTGGAGGGTTACCGGGCTAGCTGGGCAAGAGACCCAGTACTTC	CAWRVTGLAGQETQYF
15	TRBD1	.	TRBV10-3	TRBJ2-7	TGTGCCATCAGTGAGTTGGGGACAGGGCCCTACGAGCAGTACTTC	CAISELGTGPYEQYF
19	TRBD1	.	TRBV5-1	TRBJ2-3	TGCGCCAGCAACTCCGGGACAGGAGGTGGTAAATGGAGCACAGATACGCAGTATTTT	CASNSGTGGGKWSTDTQYF
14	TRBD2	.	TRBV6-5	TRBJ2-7	TGTGCCAGCAGCGCTGGGCGGGAGGGAGACGAGCAGTACTTC	CASSAGREGDEQYF
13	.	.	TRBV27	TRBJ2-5	TGTGCCAGCAGTTTATACGGCCAAGAGACCCAGTACTTC	CASSLYGQETQYF
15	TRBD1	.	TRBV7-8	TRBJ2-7	TGTGCCAGCAGCTGGGACAGGGGTTTGGCCTACGAGCAGTACTTC	CASSWDRGLAYEQYF
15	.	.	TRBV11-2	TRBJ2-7	TGTGCCAGCAGCTTAGATCTGGGACTGAGTGACGAGCAGTACTTC	CASSLDLGLSDEQYF